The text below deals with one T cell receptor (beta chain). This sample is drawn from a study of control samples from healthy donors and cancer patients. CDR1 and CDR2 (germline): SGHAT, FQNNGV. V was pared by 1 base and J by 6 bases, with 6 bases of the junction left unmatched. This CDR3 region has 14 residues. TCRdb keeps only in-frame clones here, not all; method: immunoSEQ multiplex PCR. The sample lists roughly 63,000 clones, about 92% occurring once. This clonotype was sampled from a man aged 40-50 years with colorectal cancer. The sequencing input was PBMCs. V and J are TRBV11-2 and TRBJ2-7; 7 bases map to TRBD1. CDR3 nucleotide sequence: TGTGCCAGCAGCTTAGGGGACAGCCCCTTCGAGCAGTACTTC. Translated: CASSLGDSPFEQYF.